Sequencing of this T cell receptor beta chain was carried out in a study of blood T cells in healthy people across ages. Donors ranged from roughly 6 to 100 years old and were healthy Caucasians in Russia. With a J-beta primer mix and a sample-barcoded 5' primer, a second PCR ran 7 to 11 cycles. Each cDNA molecule, via a template-switch adaptor with 12 random nucleotides, was tagged. Each CDR3 protein is one row after TCRdb ran MiXCR on the 5' RACE reads. The repertoire holds about 1.5 million distinct CDR3 sequences, with approximately 43% as singletons. This clonotype was seen only a few times. Material for sequencing was blood. The source of this sequence is a woman aged 18-29 years in good health.

CDR3 amino acids: CSAFPHDRTDTQYF. CDR3 coding DNA: TGCAGTGCTTTCCCCCACGATCGCACAGATACGCAGTATTTT. The rearrangement links TRBV20-1 to TRBJ2-3; D not resolved. The CDR3 runs to 14 residues. The germline V gene has CDR1 DFQATT and CDR2 SNEGSKA (reference sequence). Trimming stripped 5 bases from V and 1 base from J, with 13 bases between.